This TCR beta chain was obtained from a study of blood T cell repertoires in COVID-19. Germline trimming cut 8 bases from V and 5 bases from J; bases unmatched to any gene: 5. CDR1 is LGHDT, CDR2 YNNKEL, per germline (reference sequence). CDR3 length: 12 amino acids. The table came from immunoSEQ multiplex PCR; TCRdb's copy has only in-frame clones and leaves some out. The data hold over 400,000 clones, with approximately 90% observed a single time. The TCR comes from an older woman who had recovered from COVID-19. Sequencing input: PBMCs or T cells enriched from blood (not recorded which). The rearrangement joins TRBV3-1 (or the pseudogene TRBV3-2) to TRBJ2-5; 7 nucleotides align to TRBD2. DNA for the CDR3: TGTGCCAGCGGGGGGGGTCTGGAGACCCAGTACTTC. Translated: CASGGGLETQYF.